The clone carrying this T cell receptor beta chain was observed a few times. The antigen is unknown. This sample was included in a study of T cell repertoires in cytomegalovirus infection. Study summary: CMV epitopes that were recently identified and HLA-C-restricted were used alongside well-studied HLA-B-restricted ones.

TCRdb redid the calling of the reads with MiXCR, one entry per CDR3 protein. The sample has hundreds of thousands of distinct CDR3 sequences, around 31% seen once. This TCR came from a human donor in good health (CMV status not recorded). Some clones in this sample may be carry-over from other donors' samples. The material was cultured PBMCs, obtained from culture after CMV antigen stimulation.

CDR3 DNA sequence: TGTGCCAGCAGCCTAGAAACTAGGGGGAATGAGCAGTTCTTC. Protein product: CASSLETRGNEQFF. J is TRBJ2-1 and V is TRBV7-9; possible D gene TRBD1, 6 bases. Trimming removed 5 bases at V and 7 bases at J, with 15 bases between. The germline CDR1 and CDR2 sequences are SEHNR and FQNEAQ (reference sequence). The CDR3 totals 14 residues.